The entry below gives a single T cell receptor (beta chain) sequence along with its context. CDR1 GTSNPN and CDR2 SVGIG come from the germline V gene (reference sequence). The V and J ends lost 3 bases and 7 bases, in that order; junction bases with no gene match: 12. This CDR3 contains 15 residues. Assay: immunoSEQ multiplex PCR; the TCRdb copy retains only in-frame clones and omits some. The table has around 120,000 clones, 80% to 90% seen once; the top ten hold 25% to 35%. The source of the sample is a study of blood T cell repertoires in COVID-19. The V call is TRBV30, the J call TRBJ1-5; 7 bases are a match to TRBD1. This TCR derives from a woman in her seventies with acute or convalescent COVID-19. The source material was peripheral blood. This chain's CDR3 is CAWRKSGGKGQPQHF. DNA of the CDR3: TGTGCCTGGAGAAAGTCAGGGGGAAAAGGGCAGCCCCAGCATTTT.